The subject of this entry is one T cell receptor (beta chain). The data derive from a study of regulatory T cells in long-lasting Graves disease. Looked up from germline, CDR1 is ENHRY and CDR2 is SYGVKD. Trimming at V came to 6 bases and at J to 0 bases, leaving 4 bases not matched to a gene. The CDR3 has 14 residues. Time point given: persistent/refractory GD, antithyroid drugs over 5 years with positive TRAb. With RNA extracted from PBMCs as input, the TCR library was made. Arm-PCR of CDR3 regions with iRepertoire HTBI primers generated TCR beta libraries. One entry per CDR3 protein, called by TCRdb with MiXCR from the multiplex PCR reads. The data show roughly 700,000 distinct CDR3 sequences, about 30% seen once.

The V and J genes are TRBV10-3 and TRBJ1-1; 7 nucleotides agree with TRBD1. The origin of this receptor is a female donor with Graves disease. The sequencing used peripheral blood mononuclear cells (PBMCs), collected when the disease was refractory, from a patient treated with antithyroid drugs. The CDR3 DNA is TGTGCCATCAGAAAGGGGGCTATGAACACTGAAGCTTTCTTT. It specifies CAIRKGAMNTEAFF.